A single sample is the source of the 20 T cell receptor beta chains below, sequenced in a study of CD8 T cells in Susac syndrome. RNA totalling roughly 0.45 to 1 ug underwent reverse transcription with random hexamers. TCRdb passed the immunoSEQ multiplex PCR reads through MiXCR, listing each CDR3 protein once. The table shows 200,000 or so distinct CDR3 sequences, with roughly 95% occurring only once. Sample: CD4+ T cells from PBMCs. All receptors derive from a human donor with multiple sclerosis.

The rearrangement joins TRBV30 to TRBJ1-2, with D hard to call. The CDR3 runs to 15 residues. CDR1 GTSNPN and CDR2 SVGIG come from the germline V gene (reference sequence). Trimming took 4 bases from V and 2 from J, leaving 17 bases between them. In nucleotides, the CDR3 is TGTGCCTGGACAGGACCTAGGTCCACGAACTATGGCTACACCTTC. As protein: CAWTGPRSTNYGYTF.

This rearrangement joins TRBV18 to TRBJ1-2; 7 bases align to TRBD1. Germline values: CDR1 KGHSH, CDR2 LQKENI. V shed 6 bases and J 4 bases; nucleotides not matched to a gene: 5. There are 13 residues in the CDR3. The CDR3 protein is CASSGDSAYGYTF. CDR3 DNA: TGTGCCAGCTCGGGGGACAGTGCCTATGGCTACACCTTC.

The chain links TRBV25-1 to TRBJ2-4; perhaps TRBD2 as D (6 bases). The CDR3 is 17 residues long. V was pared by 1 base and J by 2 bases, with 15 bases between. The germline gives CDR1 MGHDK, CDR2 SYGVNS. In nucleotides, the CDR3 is TGTGCCAGCAGTGAATTAGGGACGGGAGCATCCAAAAACATTCAGTACTTC. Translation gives CASSELGTGASKNIQYF.

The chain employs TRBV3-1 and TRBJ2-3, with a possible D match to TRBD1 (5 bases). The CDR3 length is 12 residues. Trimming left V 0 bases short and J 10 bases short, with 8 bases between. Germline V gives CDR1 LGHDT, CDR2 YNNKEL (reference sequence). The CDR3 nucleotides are TGTGCCAGCAGCCAAGATAGGGGTGCGCAGTATTTT. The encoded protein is CASSQDRGAQYF.

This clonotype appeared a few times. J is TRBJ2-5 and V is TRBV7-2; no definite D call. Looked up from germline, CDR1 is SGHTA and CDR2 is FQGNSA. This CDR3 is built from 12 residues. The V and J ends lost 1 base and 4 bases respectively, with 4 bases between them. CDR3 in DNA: TGTGCCAGCAGCTTAGTGGTAGAGACCCAGTACTTC. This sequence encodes CASSLVVETQYF.

CDR3: CASRSQGIETQYF. CDR3 in DNA: TGTGCCAGCAGAAGTCAGGGGATCGAGACCCAGTACTTC. This chain links TRBV2 with TRBJ2-5, with TRBD1 as a possible D gene (6 bases). Deletions cut 6 bases from V and 5 bases from J, with 13 bases between. Germline V gives CDR1 SNHLY, CDR2 FYNNEI. CDR3 length equals 13 residues.

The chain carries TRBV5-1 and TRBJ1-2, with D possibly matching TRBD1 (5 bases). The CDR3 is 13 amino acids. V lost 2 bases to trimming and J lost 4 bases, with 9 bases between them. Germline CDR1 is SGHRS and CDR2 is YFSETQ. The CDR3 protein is CASSLGAPYGYTF. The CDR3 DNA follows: TGCGCCAGCAGCTTAGGGGCACCCTATGGCTACACCTTC.

This CDR3 reads CASRVGGDTQYF. CDR3 bases: TGCGCCAGCAGGGTGGGTGGAGATACGCAGTATTTT. The chain combines TRBV5-1 with TRBJ2-3; the D is unclear. V lost 5 bases, J lost 5 bases, and 9 bases lay in between. This CDR3 has 12 amino acids. Germline lookup yields CDR1 SGHRS and CDR2 YFSETQ.

The CDR3 DNA is TGTGCCAGCAGTTACCCTCTAGCGGGAGGGGAGACCCAGTACTTC. It specifies CASSYPLAGGETQYF. This chain uses TRBV6-2 or TRBV6-3 with TRBJ2-5, with 12 positions matching TRBD2. Trimming took 2 bases from V and 5 from J; bases not matched to a gene: 3. From germline, CDR1 is MNHEY and CDR2 SVGEGT. The CDR3 runs to 15 residues.

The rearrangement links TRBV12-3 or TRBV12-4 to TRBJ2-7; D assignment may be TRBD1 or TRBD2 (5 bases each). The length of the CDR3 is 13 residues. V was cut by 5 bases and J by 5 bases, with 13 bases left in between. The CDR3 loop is CASSGTGPNEQYF. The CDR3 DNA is TGTGCCAGCAGTGGGACGGGGCCGAACGAGCAGTACTTC.

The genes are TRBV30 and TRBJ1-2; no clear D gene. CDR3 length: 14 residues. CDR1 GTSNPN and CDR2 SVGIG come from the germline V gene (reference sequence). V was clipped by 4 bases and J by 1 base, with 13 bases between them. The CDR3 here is CAWMAEALNYGYTF. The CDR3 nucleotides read TGTGCCTGGATGGCGGAAGCTCTTAACTATGGCTACACCTTC.

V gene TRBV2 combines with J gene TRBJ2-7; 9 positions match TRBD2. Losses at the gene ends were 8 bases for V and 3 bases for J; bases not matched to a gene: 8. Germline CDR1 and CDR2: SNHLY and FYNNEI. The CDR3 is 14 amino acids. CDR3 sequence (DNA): TGTGCCAGCCAGCGGGGACTAGCTAGCTACGAGCAGTACTTC. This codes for CASQRGLASYEQYF.

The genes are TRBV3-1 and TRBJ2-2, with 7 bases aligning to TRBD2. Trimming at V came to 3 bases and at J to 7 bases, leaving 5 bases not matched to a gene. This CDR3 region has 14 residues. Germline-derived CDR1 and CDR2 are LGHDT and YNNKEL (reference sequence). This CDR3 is CASSHASGLGELFF. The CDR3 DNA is TGTGCCAGCAGCCACGCTAGCGGCCTCGGGGAGCTGTTTTTT.

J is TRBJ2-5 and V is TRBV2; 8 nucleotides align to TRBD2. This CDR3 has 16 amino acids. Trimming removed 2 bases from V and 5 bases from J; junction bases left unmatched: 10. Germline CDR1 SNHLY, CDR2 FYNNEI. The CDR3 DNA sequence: TGTGCCAGCAGTGAACTGCCGGGCGGGAGGCAGGAGACCCAGTACTTC. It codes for CASSELPGGRQETQYF.

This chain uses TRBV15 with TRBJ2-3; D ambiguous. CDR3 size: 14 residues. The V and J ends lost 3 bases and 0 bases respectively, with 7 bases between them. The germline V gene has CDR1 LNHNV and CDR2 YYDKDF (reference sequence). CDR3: CATSRVFSTDTQYF. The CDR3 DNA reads TGTGCCACCAGCAGGGTGTTTAGCACAGATACGCAGTATTTT. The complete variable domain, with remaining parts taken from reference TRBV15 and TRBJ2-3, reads DAMVIQNPRYQVTQFGKPVTLSCSQTLNHNVMYWYQQKSSQAPKLLFHYYDKDFNNEADTPDNFQSRRPNTSFCFLDIRSPGLGDTAMYLCATSRVFSTDTQYFGPGTRLTVL.

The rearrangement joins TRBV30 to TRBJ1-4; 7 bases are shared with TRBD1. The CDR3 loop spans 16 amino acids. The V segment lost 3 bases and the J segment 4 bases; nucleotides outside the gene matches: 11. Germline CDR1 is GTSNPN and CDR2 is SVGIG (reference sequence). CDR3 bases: TGTGCCTGGAGCGCGTTTGGGGGACAGCTTAATGAAAAACTGTTTTTT. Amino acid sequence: CAWSAFGGQLNEKLFF. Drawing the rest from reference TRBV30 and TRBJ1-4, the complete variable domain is SQTIHQWPATLVQPVGSPLSLECTVEGTSNPNLYWYRQAAGRGLQLLFYSVGIGQISSEVPQNLSASRPQDRQFILSSKKLLLSDSGFYLCAWSAFGGQLNEKLFFGSGTQLSVL.

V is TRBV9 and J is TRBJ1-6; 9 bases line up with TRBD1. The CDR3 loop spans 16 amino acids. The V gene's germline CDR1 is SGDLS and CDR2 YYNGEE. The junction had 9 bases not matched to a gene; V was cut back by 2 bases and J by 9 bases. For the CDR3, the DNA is TGTGCCAGCAGCGTCAACGGGGACAGGGCGCTTTCACCCCTCCACTTT. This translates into CASSVNGDRALSPLHF.

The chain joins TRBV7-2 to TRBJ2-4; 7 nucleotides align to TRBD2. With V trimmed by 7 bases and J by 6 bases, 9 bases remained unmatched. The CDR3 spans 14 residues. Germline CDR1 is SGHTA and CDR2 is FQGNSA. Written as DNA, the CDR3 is TGTGCCAGCACCCTTGGAGGGGAGGGAAACATTCAGTACTTC. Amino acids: CASTLGGEGNIQYF.

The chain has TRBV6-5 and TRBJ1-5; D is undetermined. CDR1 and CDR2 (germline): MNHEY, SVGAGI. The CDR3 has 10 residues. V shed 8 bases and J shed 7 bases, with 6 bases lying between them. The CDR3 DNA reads TGTGCCAGCGGCAGGCAGCCCCAGCATTTT. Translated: CASGRQPQHF.

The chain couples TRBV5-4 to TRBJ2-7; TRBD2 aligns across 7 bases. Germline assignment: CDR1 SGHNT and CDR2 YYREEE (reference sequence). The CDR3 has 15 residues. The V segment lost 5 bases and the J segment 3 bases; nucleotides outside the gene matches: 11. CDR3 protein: CASSKSSGKDYEQYF. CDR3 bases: TGTGCCAGCAGTAAATCCAGCGGGAAAGACTACGAGCAGTACTTC.